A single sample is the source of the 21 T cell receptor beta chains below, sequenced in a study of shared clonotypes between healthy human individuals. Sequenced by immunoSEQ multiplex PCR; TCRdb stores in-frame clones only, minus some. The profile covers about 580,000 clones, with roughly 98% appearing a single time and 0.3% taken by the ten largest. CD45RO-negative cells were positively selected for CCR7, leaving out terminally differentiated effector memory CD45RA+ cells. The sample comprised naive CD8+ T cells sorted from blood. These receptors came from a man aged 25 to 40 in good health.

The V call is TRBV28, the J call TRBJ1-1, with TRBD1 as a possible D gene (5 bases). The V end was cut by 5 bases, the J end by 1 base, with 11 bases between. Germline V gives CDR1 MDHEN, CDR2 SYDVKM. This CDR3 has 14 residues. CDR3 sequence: CASSPRTWNTEAFF. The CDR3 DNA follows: TGTGCCAGCAGTCCCCGGACATGGAACACTGAAGCTTTCTTT. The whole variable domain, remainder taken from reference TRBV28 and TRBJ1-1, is DVKVTQSSRYLVKRTGEKVFLECVQDMDHENMFWYRQDPGLGLRLIYFSYDVKMKEKGDIPEGYSVSREKKERFSLILESASTNQTSMYLCASSPRTWNTEAFFGQGTRLTVV.

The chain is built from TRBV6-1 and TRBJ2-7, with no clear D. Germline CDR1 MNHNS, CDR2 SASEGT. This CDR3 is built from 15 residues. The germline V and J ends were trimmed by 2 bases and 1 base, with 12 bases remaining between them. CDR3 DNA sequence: TGTGCCAGCAGTGAATGGGCCGACGATTCCTACGAGCAGTACTTC. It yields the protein CASSEWADDSYEQYF.

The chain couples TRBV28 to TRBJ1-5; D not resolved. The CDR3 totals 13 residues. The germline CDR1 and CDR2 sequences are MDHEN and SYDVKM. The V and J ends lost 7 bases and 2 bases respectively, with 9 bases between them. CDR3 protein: CASKLLGNQPQHF. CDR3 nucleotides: TGTGCCAGCAAGTTATTAGGCAATCAGCCCCAGCATTTT.

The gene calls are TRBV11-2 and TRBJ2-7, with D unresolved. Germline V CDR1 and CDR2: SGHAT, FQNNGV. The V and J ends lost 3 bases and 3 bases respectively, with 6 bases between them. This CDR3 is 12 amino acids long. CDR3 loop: CASSFIDYEQYF. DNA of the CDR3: TGTGCCAGCAGCTTTATAGACTACGAGCAGTACTTC.

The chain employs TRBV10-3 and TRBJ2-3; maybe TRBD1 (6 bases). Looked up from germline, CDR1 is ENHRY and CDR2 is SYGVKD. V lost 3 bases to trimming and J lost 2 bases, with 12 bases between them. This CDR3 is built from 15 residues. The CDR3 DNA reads TGTGCCATCAGTGACCCAAGGACAGTCACAGATACGCAGTATTTT. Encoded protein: CAISDPRTVTDTQYF.

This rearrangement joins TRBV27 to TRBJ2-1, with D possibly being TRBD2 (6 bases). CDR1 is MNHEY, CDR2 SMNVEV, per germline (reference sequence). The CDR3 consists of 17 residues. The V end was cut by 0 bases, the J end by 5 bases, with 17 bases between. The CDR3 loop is CASSLSDVGGIHNEQFF. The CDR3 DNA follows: TGTGCCAGCAGTTTATCGGATGTCGGGGGAATACACAATGAGCAGTTCTTC.

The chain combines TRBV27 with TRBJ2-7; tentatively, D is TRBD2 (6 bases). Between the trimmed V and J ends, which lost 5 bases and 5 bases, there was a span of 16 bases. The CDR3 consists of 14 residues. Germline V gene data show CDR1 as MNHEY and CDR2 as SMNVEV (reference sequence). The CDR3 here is CASSDGGPRNEQYF. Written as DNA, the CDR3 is TGTGCCAGCAGTGACGGAGGGCCCAGGAACGAGCAGTACTTC.

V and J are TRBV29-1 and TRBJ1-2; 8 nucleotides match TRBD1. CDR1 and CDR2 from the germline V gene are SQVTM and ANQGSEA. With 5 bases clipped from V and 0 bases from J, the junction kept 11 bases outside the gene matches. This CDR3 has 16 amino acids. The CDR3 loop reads CSVPAMTGEANYGYTF. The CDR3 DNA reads TGCAGCGTTCCGGCGATGACAGGGGAAGCTAACTATGGCTACACCTTC.

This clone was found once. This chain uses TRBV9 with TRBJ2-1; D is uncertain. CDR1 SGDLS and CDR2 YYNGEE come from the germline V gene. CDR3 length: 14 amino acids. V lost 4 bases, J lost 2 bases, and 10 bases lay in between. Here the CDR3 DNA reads TGTGCCAGCAGCCTGAGCGCGCCCTACAATGAGCAGTTCTTC. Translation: CASSLSAPYNEQFF. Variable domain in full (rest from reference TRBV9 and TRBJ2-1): DSGVTQTPKHLITATGQRVTLRCSPRSGDLSVYWYQQSLDQGLQFLIQYYNGEERAKGNILERFSAQQFPDLHSELNLSSLELGDSALYFCASSLSAPYNEQFFGPGTRLTVL.

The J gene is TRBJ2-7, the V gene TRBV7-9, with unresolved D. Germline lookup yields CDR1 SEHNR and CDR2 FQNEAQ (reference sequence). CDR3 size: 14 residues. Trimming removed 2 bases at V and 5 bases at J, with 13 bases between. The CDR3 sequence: CASSLFSNLNEQYF. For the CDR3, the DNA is TGTGCCAGCAGCTTATTTTCGAACCTGAACGAGCAGTACTTC. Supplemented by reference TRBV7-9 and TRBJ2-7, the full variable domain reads DTGVSQNPRHKITKRGQNVTFRCDPISEHNRLYWYRQTLGQGPEFLTYFQNEAQLEKSRLLSDRFSAERPKGSFSTLEIQRTEQGDSAMYLCASSLFSNLNEQYFGPGTRLTVT.

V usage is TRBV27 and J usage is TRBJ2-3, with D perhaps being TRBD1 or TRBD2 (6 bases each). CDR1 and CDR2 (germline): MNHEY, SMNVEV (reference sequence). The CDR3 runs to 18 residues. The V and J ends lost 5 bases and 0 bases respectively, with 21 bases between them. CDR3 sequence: CASSLILGGAASTDTQYF. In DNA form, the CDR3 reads TGTGCCAGCAGTCTGATTTTGGGGGGCGCGGCTAGCACAGATACGCAGTATTTT.

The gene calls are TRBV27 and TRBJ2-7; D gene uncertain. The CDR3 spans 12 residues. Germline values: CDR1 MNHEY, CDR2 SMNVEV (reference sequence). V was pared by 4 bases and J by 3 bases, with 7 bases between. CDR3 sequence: CASSSTYYEQYF. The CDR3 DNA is TGTGCCAGCAGTTCCACTTACTACGAGCAGTACTTC.

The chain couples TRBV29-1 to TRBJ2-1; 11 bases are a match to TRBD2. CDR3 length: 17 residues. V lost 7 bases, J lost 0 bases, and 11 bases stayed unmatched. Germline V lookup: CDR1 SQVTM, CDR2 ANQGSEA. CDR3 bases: TGCAGCGCCGAAGGTCTAGCGGGAGGTAGCTCCTACAATGAGCAGTTCTTC. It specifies CSAEGLAGGSSYNEQFF.

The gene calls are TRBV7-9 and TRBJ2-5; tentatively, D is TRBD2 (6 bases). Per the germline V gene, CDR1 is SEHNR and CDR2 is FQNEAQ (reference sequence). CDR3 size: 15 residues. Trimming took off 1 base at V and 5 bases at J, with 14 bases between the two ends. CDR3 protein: CASSLVEGGRETQYF. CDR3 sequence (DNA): TGTGCCAGCAGCTTAGTGGAGGGTGGCCGTGAGACCCAGTACTTC.

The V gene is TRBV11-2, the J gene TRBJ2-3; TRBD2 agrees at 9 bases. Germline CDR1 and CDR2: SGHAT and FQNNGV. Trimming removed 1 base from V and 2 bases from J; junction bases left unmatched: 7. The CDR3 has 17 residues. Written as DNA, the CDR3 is TGTGCCAGCAGCTTAGGCGGTAGCGGGAGCCCCACAGATACGCAGTATTTT. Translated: CASSLGGSGSPTDTQYF.

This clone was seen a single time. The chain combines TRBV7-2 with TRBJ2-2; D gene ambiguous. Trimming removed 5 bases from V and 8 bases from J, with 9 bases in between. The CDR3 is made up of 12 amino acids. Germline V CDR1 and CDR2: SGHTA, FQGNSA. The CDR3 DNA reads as TGTGCCAGCAGCGTCGCCGTGGGGGAGCTGTTTTTT. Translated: CASSVAVGELFF.

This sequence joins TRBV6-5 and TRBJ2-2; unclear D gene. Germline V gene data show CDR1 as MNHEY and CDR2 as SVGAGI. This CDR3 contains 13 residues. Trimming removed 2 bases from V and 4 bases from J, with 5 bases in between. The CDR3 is CASSYTITGELFF. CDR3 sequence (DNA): TGTGCCAGCAGTTACACGATCACCGGGGAGCTGTTTTTT.

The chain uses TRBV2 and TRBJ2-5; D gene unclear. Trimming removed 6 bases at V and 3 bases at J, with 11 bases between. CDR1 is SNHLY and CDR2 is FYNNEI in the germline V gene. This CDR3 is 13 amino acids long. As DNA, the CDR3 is TGTGCCAGCAGGGCTGAGATCGAAGAGACCCAGTACTTC. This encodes CASRAEIEETQYF.

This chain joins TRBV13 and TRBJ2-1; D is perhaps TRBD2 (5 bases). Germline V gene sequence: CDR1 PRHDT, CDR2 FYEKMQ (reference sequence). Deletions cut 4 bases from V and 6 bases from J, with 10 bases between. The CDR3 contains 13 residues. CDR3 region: CASSSSGSNEQFF. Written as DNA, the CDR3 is TGTGCCAGCAGCTCGTCGGGGTCCAATGAGCAGTTCTTC.

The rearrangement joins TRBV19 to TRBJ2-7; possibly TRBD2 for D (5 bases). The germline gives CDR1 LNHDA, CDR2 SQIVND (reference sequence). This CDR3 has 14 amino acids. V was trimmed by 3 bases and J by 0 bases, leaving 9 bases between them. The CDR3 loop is CASSIEGNSYEQYF. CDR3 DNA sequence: TGTGCCAGTAGTATCGAGGGCAACTCCTACGAGCAGTACTTC.

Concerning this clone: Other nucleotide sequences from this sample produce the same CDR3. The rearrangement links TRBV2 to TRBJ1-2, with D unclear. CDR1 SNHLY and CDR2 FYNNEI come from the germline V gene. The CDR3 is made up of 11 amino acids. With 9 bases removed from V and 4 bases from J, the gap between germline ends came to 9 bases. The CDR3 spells CASPGSYGYTF. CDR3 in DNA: TGTGCCAGTCCCGGGAGCTATGGCTACACCTTC.